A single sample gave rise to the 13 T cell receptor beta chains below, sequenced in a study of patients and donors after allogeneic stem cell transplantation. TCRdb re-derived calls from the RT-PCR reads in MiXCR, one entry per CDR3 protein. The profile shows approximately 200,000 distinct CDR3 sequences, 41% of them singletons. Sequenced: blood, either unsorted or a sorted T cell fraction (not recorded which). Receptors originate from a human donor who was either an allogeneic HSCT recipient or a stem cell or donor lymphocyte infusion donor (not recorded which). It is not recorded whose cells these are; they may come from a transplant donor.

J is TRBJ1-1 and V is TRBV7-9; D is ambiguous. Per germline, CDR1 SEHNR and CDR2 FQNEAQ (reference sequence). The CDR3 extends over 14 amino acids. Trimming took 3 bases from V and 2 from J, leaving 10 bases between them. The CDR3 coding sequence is TGTGCCAGCAGCTTGCCCTTTCAAAACACTGAAGCTTTCTTT. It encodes CASSLPFQNTEAFF.

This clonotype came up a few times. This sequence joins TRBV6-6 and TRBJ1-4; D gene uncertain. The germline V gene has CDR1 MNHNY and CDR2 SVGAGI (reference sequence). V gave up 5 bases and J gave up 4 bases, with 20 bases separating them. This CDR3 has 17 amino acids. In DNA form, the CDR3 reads TGTGCCAGCAGTCTTCCGGCCTCTAGAGACTTTAATGAAAAACTGTTTTTT. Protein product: CASSLPASRDFNEKLFF.

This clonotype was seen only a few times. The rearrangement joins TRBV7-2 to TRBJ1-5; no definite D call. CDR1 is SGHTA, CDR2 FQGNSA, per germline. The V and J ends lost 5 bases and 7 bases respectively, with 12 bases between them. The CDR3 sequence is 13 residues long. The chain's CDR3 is CASSPRFGQPQHF. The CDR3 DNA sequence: TGTGCCAGCAGCCCACGGTTTGGCCAGCCCCAGCATTTT.

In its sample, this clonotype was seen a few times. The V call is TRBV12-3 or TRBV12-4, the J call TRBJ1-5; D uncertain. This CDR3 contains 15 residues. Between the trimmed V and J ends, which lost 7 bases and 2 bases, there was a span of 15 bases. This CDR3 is CASTATGRRNQPQHF. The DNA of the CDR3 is TGTGCCAGCACCGCTACCGGGCGGCGCAATCAGCCCCAGCATTTT.

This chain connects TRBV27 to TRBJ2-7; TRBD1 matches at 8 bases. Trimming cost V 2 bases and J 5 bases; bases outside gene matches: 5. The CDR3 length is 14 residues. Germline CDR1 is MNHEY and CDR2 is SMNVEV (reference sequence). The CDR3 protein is CASSLEDRVHEQYF. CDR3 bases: TGTGCCAGCAGTTTAGAGGACAGGGTCCACGAGCAGTACTTC.

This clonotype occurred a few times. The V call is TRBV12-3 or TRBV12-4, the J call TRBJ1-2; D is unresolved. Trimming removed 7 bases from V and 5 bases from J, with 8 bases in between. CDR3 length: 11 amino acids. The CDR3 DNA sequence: TGTGCCAGCACCAACTTTTATGGCTACACCTTC. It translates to CASTNFYGYTF.

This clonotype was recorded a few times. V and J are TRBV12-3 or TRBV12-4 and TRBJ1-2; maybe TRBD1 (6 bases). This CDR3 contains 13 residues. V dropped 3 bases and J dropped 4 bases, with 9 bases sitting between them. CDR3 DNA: TGTGCCAGCAGTTTCCCAGGGGTCTATGGCTACACCTTC. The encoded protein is CASSFPGVYGYTF.

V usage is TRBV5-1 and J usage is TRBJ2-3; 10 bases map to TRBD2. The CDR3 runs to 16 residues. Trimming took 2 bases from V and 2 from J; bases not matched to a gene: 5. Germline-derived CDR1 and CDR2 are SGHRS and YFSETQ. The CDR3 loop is CASSLTAGGPTDTQYF. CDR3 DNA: TGCGCCAGCAGCTTAACAGCGGGAGGGCCCACAGATACGCAGTATTTT. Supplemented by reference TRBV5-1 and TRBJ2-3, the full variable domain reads KAGVTQTPRYLIKTRGQQVTLSCSPISGHRSVSWYQQTPGQGLQFLFEYFSETQRNKGNFPGRFSGRQFSNSRSEMNVSTLELGDSALYLCASSLTAGGPTDTQYFGPGTRLTVL.

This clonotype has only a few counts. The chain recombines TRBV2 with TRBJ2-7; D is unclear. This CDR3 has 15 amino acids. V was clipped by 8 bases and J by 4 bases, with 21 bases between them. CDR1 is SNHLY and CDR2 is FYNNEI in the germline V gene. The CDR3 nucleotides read TGTGCCAGCGCGGATGTTACATTATTTTCATACGAGCAGTACTTC. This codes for CASADVTLFSYEQYF.

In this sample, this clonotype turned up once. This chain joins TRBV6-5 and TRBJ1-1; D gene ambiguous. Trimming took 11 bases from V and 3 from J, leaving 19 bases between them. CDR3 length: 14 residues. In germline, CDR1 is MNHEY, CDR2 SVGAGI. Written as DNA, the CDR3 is TGTGCCGGCACCAAACCCGACGGGGACACTGAAGCTTTCTTT. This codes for CAGTKPDGDTEAFF.

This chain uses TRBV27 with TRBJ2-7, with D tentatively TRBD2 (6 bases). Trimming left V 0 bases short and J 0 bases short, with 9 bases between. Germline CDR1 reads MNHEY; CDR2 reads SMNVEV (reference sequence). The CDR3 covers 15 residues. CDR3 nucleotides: TGTGCCAGCAGTTTATCGGAGGGCGTCTCCTACGAGCAGTACTTC. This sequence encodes CASSLSEGVSYEQYF.

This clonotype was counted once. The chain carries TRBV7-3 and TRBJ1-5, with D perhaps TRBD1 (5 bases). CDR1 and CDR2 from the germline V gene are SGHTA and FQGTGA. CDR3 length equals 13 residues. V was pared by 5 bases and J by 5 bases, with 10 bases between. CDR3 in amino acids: CASSQPGDQPQHF. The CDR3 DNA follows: TGTGCCAGCAGCCAACCGGGGGATCAGCCCCAGCATTTT.

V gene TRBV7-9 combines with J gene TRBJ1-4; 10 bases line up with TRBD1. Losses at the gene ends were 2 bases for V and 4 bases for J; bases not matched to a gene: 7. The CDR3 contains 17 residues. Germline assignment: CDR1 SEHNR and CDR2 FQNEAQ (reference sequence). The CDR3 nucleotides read TGTGCCAGCAGCTTACGACAGGGGGCTCGGGTTAATGAAAAACTGTTTTTT. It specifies CASSLRQGARVNEKLFF.